The 8 T cell receptor beta chains reported below all come from one sample, sequenced in a study of shared clonotypes between healthy human individuals. This table comes from immunoSEQ multiplex PCR, and its TCRdb copy is limited to in-frame clones, with some not included. The sample contains about 2.3 million clones, 85% to 95% of which appear only once. What was sequenced was naive CD4+ T cells from PBMCs. The sample's subset: CD45RA+ positively selected. All receptors come from a man between 18 and 29 years old in good health. Some clones in this sample may be carry-over from other donors' samples.

This sequence joins TRBV14 and TRBJ1-1, with a possible D match to TRBD1 (5 bases). CDR3 length: 15 amino acids. Germline CDR1 reads SGHDN; CDR2 reads FVKESK. Trimming removed 1 base at V and 1 base at J, with 10 bases between. The CDR3 DNA reads TGTGCCAGCAGCCAAGTCCGGGACTCGAACACTGAAGCTTTCTTT. Translating gives CASSQVRDSNTEAFF.

V usage is TRBV11-2 and J usage is TRBJ2-7; perhaps TRBD2 as D (6 bases). The CDR3 is made up of 15 amino acids. With 5 bases removed from V and 1 base from J, the gap between germline ends came to 15 bases. Germline V lookup: CDR1 SGHAT, CDR2 FQNNGV. CDR3 residues: CASSPGGSLSYEQYF. The CDR3 DNA sequence: TGTGCCAGCAGCCCCGGAGGGTCCTTATCCTACGAGCAGTACTTC.

This CDR3 is CASSFSRLTDTQYF. The DNA of the CDR3 is TGTGCCAGCAGCTTCTCTCGCCTAACAGATACGCAGTATTTT. The V and J genes are TRBV7-2 and TRBJ2-3; D uncertain. The germline V gene has CDR1 SGHTA and CDR2 FQGNSA. V lost 3 bases to trimming and J lost 3 bases, with 10 bases between them. CDR3 size: 14 residues.

The rearrangement links TRBV5-1 to TRBJ1-2; D is possibly TRBD1 (5 bases). CDR1 and CDR2 from the germline V gene are SGHRS and YFSETQ. This CDR3 has 16 amino acids. Trimming cost V 0 bases and J 7 bases, with 19 bases left between them. The CDR3 nucleotides read TGCGCCAGCAGCTTGGGATTAGGCGGGGGTTCGGGTGGCTACACCTTC. It specifies CASSLGLGGGSGGYTF.

The V gene is TRBV10-3, the J gene TRBJ1-2, with a weak D call TRBD1 (5 bases). From germline, CDR1 is ENHRY and CDR2 SYGVKD. Trimming removed 6 bases from V and 3 bases from J, with 23 bases in between. The CDR3 runs to 17 residues. CDR3 sequence reads: CAIRKGGRGQSDYGYTF. As DNA, the CDR3 is TGTGCCATCAGAAAGGGAGGAAGGGGCCAGTCGGACTATGGCTACACCTTC.

The CDR3 nucleotides read TGTGCCAGCAGCCAAGGGGGACGGATGAACACTGAAGCTTTCTTT. It is translated as CASSQGGRMNTEAFF. The chain has TRBV14 and TRBJ1-1; TRBD1 is a possible D gene (5 bases). The germline V gene has CDR1 SGHDN and CDR2 FVKESK. The CDR3 is 15 amino acids. The V and J ends lost 1 base and 0 bases respectively, with 9 bases between them.

The V gene is TRBV6-5, the J gene TRBJ2-5, with D perhaps TRBD1 (6 bases). Germline V CDR1 and CDR2: MNHEY, SVGAGI. The CDR3 spans 16 residues. The germline V and J ends were trimmed by 2 bases and 7 bases, with 20 bases remaining between them. The chain's CDR3 is CASSYRGSGTYRTQYF. The CDR3 DNA follows: TGTGCCAGCAGTTACAGGGGATCCGGGACATACCGGACCCAGTACTTC.

With regard to this clone: This sample also contains other DNA sequences that code for the same CDR3. V and J are TRBV28 and TRBJ1-1, with D maybe TRBD1 (5 bases). Trimming removed 3 bases at V and 0 bases at J, with 11 bases between. Germline CDR1 MDHEN, CDR2 SYDVKM. CDR3 length equals 15 residues. The CDR3 here is CASSLGGVMNTEAFF. The CDR3 nucleotides are TGTGCCAGCAGTTTGGGGGGGGTCATGAACACTGAAGCTTTCTTT. The full variable domain, its missing parts supplied by reference TRBV28 and TRBJ1-1, is DVKVTQSSRYLVKRTGEKVFLECVQDMDHENMFWYRQDPGLGLRLIYFSYDVKMKEKGDIPEGYSVSREKKERFSLILESASTNQTSMYLCASSLGGVMNTEAFFGQGTRLTVV.